Listed below are T cell receptor beta chains from one sample, sequenced in a study of T cells in Graves' hyperthyroidism and ophthalmopathy. MiXCR, applied by TCRdb to the multiplex PCR reads, yields one record per CDR3 protein. This sample has some 550,000 distinct CDR3 sequences, with under 25% found just once. The specimen sequenced was blood. These receptors were collected from a man in his late teens or twenties with Graves' hyperthyroidism. CDR3s include the opening cysteine and the closing phenylalanine or tryptophan.

V	CDR3
TRBV12-3/TRBV12-4	CASSFSDREDEQYF
TRBV6-1	CASSGQGGNTEAFF
TRBV7-9	CASSFLAVQETQYF
TRBV11-2	CASSLVYDTGELFF
TRBV7-8	CASSVLADSYEQYF
TRBV6-2/TRBV6-3	CASSPVEVGGLQPQHF
TRBV6-5	CASSYSAGAGAEAFF
TRBV28	CASGHGNQPQHF
TRBV20-1	CSARVPGGTDQETQYF
TRBV20-1	CSASTGSNQPQHF
TRBV3-1	CASSHPGQRETQYF
TRBV5-5	CASSLEVVRGYEQYF
TRBV6-5	CASSYLQTYGYTF
TRBV5-1	CASSFGLGLGYGYTF
TRBV28	CASSPRDISEAFF
TRBV20-1	CSARARTRNQPQHF
TRBV12-3/TRBV12-4	CASTLGGTQYF
TRBV5-5	CASSLEAALNYGYTF
TRBV12-3/TRBV12-4	CASSLDVWTDSYEQYF
TRBV9	CASSPNTQNTEAFF
TRBV5-8	CASSLERRDYEQYF
TRBV20-1	CSAITYRDSNYGYTF
TRBV6-5	CASSWTLFQETQYF
TRBV9	CASSVRARTSNTGELFF
TRBV7-2	CASSLMTAGGIETQYF
TRBV11-1	CASSLTGGEKTGELFF
TRBV30	CAWSSGGGDEQYF
TRBV30	CAWTGTGSFAFF
TRBV7-2	CASSSDGRRGYTF
TRBV5-1	CASSLSWGAGETQYF
TRBV6-1	CASFERGQRNTEAFF
TRBV6-2/TRBV6-3	CASTRQAYYEQYF
TRBV11-2	CASSLNPRQPGELFF
TRBV19	CASSIVGQFYSNQPQHF
TRBV6-5	CASSYGTGASTEAFF
TRBV20-1	CSARDSCALGQGTNEETQYF
TRBV20-1	CSAESGLAGEETQYF
TRBV19	CASSIVGRDNSPLHF
TRBV6-2/TRBV6-3	CASSRFQFPSPEQYF
TRBV28	CASKGGGAFF
TRBV20-1	CSARLMNTEAFF
TRBV12-3/TRBV12-4	CASSSRRRETQYF
TRBV20-1	CSARGGEGRGGPGQETQYF